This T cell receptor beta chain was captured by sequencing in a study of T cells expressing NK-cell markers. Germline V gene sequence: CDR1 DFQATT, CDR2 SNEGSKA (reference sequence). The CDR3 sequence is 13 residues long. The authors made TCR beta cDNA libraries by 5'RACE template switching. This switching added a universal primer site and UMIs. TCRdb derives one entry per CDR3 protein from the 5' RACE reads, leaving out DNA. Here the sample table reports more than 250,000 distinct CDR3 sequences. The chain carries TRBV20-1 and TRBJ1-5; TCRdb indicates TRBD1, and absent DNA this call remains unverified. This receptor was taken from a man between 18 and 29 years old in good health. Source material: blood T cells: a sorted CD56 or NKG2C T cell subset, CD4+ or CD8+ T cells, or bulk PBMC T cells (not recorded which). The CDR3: CSANDRADQPQHF.